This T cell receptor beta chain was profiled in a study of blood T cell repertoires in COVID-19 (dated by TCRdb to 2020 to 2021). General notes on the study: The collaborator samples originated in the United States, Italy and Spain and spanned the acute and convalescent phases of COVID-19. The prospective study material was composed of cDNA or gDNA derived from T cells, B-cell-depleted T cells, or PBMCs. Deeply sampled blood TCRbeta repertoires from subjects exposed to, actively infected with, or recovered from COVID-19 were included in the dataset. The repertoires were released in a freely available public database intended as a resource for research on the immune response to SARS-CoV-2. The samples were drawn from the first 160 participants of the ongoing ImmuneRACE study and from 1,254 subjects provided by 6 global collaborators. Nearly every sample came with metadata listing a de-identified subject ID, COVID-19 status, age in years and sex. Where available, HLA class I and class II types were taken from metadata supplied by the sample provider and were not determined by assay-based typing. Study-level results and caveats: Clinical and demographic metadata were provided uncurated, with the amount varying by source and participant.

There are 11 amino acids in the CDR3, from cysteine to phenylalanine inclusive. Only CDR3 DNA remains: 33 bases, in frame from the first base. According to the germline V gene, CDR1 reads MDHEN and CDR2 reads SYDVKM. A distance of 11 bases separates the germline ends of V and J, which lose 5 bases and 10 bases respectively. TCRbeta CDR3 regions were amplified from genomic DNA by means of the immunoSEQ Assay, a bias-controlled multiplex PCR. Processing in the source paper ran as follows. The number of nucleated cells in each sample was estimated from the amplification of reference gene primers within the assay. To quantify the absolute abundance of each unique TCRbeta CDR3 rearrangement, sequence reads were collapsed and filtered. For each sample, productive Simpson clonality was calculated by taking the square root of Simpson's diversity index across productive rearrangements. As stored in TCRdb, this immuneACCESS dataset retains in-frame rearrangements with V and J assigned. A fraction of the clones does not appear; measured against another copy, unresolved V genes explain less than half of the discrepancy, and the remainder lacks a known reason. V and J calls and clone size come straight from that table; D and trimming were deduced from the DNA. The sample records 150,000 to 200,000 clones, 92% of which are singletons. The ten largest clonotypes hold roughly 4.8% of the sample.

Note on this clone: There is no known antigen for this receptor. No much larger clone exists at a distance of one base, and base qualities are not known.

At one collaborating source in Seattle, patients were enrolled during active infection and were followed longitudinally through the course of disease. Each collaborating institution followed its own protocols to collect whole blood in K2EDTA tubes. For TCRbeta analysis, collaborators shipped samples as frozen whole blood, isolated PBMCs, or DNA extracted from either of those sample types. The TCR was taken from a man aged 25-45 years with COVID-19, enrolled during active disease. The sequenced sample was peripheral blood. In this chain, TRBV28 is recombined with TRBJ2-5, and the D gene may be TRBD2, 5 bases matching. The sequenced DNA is TGTGCCAGCAGTAACGAGGGAATCCAGTACTTC. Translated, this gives CASSNEGIQYF.